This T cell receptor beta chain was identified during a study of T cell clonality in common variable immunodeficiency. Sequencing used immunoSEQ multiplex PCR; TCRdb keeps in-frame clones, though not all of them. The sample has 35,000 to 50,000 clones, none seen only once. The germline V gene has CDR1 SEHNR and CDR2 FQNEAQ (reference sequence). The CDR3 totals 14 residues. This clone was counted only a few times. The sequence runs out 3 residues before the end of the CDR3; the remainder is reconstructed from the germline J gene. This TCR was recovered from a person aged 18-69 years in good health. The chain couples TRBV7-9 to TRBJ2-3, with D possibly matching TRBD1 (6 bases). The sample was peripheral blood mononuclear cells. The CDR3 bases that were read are TGTGCCAGCAGCTGGCCAGGGGCAAGGGAGACG. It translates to CASSWPGARET. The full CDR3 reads CASSWPGARETQYF.